This T cell receptor (beta chain) was sequenced during a study of human T cells and chemical hapten exposure. Individual cDNA molecules (in the library) carried attached unique molecular identifiers. Each CDR3 protein is one row after TCRdb ran MiXCR on the RACE reads. The data show 350,000 or so distinct CDR3 sequences, roughly 6.9% seen once. The CDR3 is 16 amino acids. In germline, CDR1 is DFQATT, CDR2 SNEGSKA (reference sequence). Trimming cost V 0 bases and J 6 bases, with 15 bases left between them. Sample time point: patch test 1, 2 weeks after DPC sensitization. Treatment noted: therapeutic diphenylcyclopropenone sensitization with weekly scalp DPC.

Sequencing was performed on whole blood, taken in connection with sensitization to the hapten diphenylcyclopropenone (DPC). This TCR derives from a woman in her late teens or twenties with alopecia areata. Some clones in this sample may be carry-over from other donors' samples. V is TRBV20-1 and J is TRBJ1-6; D may be TRBD1 (5 bases). The CDR3 reads CSARDPGTGSNSPLHF. CDR3 DNA sequence: TGCAGTGCTAGAGACCCCGGGACTGGATCTAATTCACCCCTCCACTTT.